This T cell receptor beta chain was recovered during a study of blood T cell repertoires in COVID-19. Study-level information: Donors in the United States, Italy and Spain gave samples during acute or convalescent COVID-19. PBMCs, B-cell-depleted T cells, or T cells provided the cDNA or gDNA that made up the material.

CDR1 SGHNT and CDR2 YYREEE come from the germline V gene (reference sequence). Trimming shortened V by 2 bases and J by 9 bases, and 6 bases separated the two germline ends. The CDR3 length is 12 residues. This table comes from immunoSEQ multiplex PCR, and its TCRdb copy is limited to in-frame clones, with some not included. The data show around 260,000 clones, roughly 87% seen once. The chain couples TRBV5-4 to TRBJ1-6; a weak D match, TRBD1 (5 bases). This receptor was taken from a human donor in a cohort sampled during active COVID-19. Sequenced sample: peripheral blood. CDR3 amino acids: CASSFDSSPLHF. CDR3 DNA: TGTGCCAGCAGCTTCGACAGTTCACCCCTCCACTTT.